This TCR beta chain stems from a study of cytomegalovirus exposure and HLA in healthy donors. Study information: A preliminary data release comprised 80 million to 95 million unique TCRs obtained from HLA-typed donors.

PCR employed 60 Vbeta and 13 Jbeta primers. Only in-frame clones appear in the TCRdb table, and some are missing; sequencing was by immunoSEQ multiplex PCR. Among fewer than 120,000 clones listed, roughly 80% were seen once. Sequenced material: PBMCs. This sequence originates from a man younger than 45 in good health and CMV-seropositive.

The CDR3 here is CASSSTGSNEKLFF. CDR3 nucleotide sequence: TGTGCCAGCAGCTCGACAGGGTCGAATGAAAAACTGTTTTTT. This chain uses TRBV11-3 with TRBJ1-4, with 7 bases that match TRBD1. The CDR3 extends over 14 amino acids. Germline values: CDR1 SGHNT, CDR2 YENEEA. V shed 4 bases and J 5 bases; nucleotides not matched to a gene: 4.